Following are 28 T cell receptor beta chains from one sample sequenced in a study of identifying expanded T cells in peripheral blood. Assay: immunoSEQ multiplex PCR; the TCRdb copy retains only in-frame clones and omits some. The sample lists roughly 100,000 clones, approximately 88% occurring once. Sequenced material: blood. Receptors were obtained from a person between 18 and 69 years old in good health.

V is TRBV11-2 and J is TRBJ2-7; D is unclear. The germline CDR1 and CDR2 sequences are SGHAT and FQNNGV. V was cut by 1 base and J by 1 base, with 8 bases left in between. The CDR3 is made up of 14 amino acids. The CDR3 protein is CASSLVSLSYEQYF. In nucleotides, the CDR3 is TGTGCCAGCAGCTTAGTGTCACTATCCTACGAGCAGTACTTC.

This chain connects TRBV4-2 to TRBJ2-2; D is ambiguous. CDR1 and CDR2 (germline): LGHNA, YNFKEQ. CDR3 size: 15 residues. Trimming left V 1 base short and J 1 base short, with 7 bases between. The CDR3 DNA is TGTGCCAGCAGCCAAGTGACGGTGAACACCGGGGAGCTGTTTTTT. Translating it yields CASSQVTVNTGELFF.

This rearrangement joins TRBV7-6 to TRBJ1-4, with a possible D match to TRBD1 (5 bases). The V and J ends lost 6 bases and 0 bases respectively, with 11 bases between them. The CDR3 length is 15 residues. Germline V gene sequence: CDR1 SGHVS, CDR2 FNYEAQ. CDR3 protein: CASSQLTATNEKLFF. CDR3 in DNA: TGTGCCAGCAGTCAATTGACAGCAACTAATGAAAAACTGTTTTTT.

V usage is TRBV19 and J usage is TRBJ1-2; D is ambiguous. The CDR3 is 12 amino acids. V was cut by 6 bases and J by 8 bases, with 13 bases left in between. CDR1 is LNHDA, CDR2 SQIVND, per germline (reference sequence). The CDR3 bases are TGTGCCAGTAGCCCCTCAGGAAGGGGCTACACCTTC. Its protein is CASSPSGRGYTF.

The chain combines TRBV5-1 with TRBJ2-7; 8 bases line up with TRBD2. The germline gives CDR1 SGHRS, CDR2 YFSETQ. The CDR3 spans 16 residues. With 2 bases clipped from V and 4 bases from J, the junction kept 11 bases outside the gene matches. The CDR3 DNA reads TGCGCCAGCAGCTTCGACCCGGGACTAGGACTATACGAGCAGTACTTC. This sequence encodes CASSFDPGLGLYEQYF. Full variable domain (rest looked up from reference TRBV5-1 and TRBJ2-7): KAGVTQTPRYLIKTRGQQVTLSCSPISGHRSVSWYQQTPGQGLQFLFEYFSETQRNKGNFPGRFSGRQFSNSRSEMNVSTLELGDSALYLCASSFDPGLGLYEQYFGPGTRLTVT.

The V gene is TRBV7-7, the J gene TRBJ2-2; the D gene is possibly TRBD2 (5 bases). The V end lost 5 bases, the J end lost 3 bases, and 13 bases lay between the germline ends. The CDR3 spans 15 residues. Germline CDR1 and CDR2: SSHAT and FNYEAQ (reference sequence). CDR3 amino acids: CASSPTPGYTGELFF. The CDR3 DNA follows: TGTGCCAGCAGCCCTACGCCGGGATACACCGGGGAGCTGTTTTTT. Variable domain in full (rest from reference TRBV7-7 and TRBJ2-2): GAGVSQSPRYKVTKRGQDVTLRCDPISSHATLYWYQQALGQGPEFLTYFNYEAQPDKSGLPSDRFSAERPEGSISTLTIQRTEQRDSAMYRCASSPTPGYTGELFFGEGSRLTVL.

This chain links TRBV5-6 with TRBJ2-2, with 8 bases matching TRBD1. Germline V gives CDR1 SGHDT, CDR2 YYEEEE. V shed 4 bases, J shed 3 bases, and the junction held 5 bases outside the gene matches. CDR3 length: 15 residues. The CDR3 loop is CASSLDRADTGELFF. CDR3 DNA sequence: TGTGCCAGCAGCCTGGACAGGGCGGACACCGGGGAGCTGTTTTTT.

In DNA form, the CDR3 reads TGTGCCAGCAGGCGGACTAGCGACCGGCAACAGTACTTC. Amino acids: CASRRTSDRQQYF. J is TRBJ2-5 and V is TRBV6-5, with TRBD2 matching 9 bases. This CDR3 has 13 residues. Losses at the gene ends were 6 bases for V and 11 bases for J; bases not matched to a gene: 10. CDR1 is MNHEY and CDR2 is SVGAGI in the germline V gene.

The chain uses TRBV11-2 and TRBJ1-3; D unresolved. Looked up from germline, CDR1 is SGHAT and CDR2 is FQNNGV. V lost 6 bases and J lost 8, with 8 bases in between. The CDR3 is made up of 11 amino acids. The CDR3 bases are TGTGCCAGCAGTCTCGGGGACACCATATATTTT. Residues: CASSLGDTIYF.

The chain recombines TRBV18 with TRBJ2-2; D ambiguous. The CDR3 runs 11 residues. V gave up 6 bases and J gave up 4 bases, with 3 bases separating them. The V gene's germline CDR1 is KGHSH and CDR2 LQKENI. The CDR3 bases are TGTGCCAGCTCGCCCACCGGGGAGCTGTTTTTT. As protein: CASSPTGELFF.

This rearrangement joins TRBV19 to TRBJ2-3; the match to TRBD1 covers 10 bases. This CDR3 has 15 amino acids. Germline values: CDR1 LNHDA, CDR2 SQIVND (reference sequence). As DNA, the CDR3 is TGTCCCCTGGACAGGGGGGATGTGGGTCCAGATACGCAGTATTTT. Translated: CPLDRGDVGPDTQYF.

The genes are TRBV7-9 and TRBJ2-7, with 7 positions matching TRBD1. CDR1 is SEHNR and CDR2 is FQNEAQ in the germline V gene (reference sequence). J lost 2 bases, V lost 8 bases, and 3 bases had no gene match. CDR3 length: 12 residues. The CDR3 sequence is CASQGDTYEQYF. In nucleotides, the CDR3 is TGTGCCAGCCAGGGGGACACCTACGAGCAGTACTTC.

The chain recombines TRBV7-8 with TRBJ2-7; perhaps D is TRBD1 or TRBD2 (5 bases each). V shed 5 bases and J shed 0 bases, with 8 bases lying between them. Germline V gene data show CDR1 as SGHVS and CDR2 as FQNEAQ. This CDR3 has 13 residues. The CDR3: CASSRDPSYEQYF. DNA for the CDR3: TGTGCCAGCAGCCGGGACCCCTCCTACGAGCAGTACTTC.

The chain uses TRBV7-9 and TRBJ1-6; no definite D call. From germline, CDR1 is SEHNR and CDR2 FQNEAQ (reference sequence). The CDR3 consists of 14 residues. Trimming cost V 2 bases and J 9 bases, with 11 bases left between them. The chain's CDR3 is CASSLRTEGSPLHF. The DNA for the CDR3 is TGTGCCAGCAGCTTAAGAACGGAAGGTTCACCCCTCCACTTT. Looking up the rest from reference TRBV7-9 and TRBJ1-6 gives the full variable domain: DTGVSQNPRHKITKRGQNVTFRCDPISEHNRLYWYRQTLGQGPEFLTYFQNEAQLEKSRLLSDRFSAERPKGSFSTLEIQRTEQGDSAMYLCASSLRTEGSPLHFGNGTRLTVT.

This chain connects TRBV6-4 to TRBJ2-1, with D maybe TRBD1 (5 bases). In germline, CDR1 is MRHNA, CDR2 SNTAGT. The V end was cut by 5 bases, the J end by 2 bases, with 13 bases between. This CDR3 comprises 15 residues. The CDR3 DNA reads TGTGCCAGCAGTTTAATATGGGGCCCCTACAATGAGCAGTTCTTC. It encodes CASSLIWGPYNEQFF.

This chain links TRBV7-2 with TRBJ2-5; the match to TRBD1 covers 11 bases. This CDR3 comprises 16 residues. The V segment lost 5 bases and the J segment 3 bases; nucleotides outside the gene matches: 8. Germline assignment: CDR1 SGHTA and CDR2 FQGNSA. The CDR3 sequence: CASSNLPGQGEETQYF. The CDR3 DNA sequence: TGTGCCAGCAGCAACTTACCGGGACAGGGGGAAGAGACCCAGTACTTC.

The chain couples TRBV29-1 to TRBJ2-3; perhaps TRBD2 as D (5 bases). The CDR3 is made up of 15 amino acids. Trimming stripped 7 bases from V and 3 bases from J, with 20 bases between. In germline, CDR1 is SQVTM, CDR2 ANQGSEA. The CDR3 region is CSAPVGLARTDTQYF. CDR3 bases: TGCAGCGCCCCCGTTGGTCTAGCTAGAACAGATACGCAGTATTTT.

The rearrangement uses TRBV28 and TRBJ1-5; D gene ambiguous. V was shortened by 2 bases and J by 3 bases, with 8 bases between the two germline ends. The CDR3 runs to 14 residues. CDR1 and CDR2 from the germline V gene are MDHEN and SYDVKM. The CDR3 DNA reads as TGTGCCAGCAGTTTACCCCCGCCCAATCAGCCCCAGCATTTT. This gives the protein CASSLPPPNQPQHF. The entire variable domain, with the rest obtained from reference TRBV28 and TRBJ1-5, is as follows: DVKVTQSSRYLVKRTGEKVFLECVQDMDHENMFWYRQDPGLGLRLIYFSYDVKMKEKGDIPEGYSVSREKKERFSLILESASTNQTSMYLCASSLPPPNQPQHFGDGTRLSIL.

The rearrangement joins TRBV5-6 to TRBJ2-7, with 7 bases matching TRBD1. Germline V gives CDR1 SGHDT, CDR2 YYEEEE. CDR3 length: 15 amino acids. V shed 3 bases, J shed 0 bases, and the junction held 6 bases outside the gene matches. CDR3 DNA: TGTGCCAGCAGCTGGTTGGGACAGCCCTCCTACGAGCAGTACTTC. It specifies CASSWLGQPSYEQYF.

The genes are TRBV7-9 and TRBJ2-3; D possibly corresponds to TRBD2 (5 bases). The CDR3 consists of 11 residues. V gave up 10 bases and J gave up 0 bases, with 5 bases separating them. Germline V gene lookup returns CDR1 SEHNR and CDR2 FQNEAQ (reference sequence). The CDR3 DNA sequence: TGTGCCACGGGGAGCACAGATACGCAGTATTTT. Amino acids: CATGSTDTQYF. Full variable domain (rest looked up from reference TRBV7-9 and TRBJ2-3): DTGVSQNPRHKITKRGQNVTFRCDPISEHNRLYWYRQTLGQGPEFLTYFQNEAQLEKSRLLSDRFSAERPKGSFSTLEIQRTEQGDSAMYLCATGSTDTQYFGPGTRLTVL.

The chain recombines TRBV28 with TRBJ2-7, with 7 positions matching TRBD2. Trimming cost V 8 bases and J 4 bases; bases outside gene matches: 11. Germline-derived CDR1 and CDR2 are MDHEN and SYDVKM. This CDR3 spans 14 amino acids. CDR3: CASGELAEQYEQYF. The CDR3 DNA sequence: TGTGCCAGCGGAGAGCTAGCGGAGCAATACGAGCAGTACTTC.

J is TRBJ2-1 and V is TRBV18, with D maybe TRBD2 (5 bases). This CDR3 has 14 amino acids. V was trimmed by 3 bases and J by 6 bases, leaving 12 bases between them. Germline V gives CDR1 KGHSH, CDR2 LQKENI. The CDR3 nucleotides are TGTGCCAGCTCACCCGTTTTAGGGAGCAATGAGCAGTTCTTC. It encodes CASSPVLGSNEQFF.

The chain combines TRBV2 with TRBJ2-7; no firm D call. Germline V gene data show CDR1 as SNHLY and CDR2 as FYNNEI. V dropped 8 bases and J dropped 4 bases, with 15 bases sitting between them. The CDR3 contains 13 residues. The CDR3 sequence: CASEKGGNYEQYF. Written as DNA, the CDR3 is TGTGCCAGCGAGAAGGGTGGAAATTACGAGCAGTACTTC.

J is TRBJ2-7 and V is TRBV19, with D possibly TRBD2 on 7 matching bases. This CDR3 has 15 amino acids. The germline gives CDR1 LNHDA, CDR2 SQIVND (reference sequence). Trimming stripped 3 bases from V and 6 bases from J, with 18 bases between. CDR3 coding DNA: TGTGCCAGTAGTATCCCCTCGGCGGGGGCGCGCGAGCAGTACTTC. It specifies CASSIPSAGAREQYF.

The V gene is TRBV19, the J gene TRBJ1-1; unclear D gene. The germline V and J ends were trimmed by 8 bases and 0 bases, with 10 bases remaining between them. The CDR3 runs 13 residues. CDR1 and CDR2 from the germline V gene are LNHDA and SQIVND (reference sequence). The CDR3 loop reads CASVNRMNTEAFF. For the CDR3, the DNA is TGTGCCAGTGTAAACCGAATGAACACTGAAGCTTTCTTT.

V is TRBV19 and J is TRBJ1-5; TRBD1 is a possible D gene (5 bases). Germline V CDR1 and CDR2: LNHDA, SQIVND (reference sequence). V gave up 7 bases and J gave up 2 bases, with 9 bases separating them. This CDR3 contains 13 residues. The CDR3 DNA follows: TGTGCCAGTAACGGGGGTGGCAATCAGCCCCAGCATTTT. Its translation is CASNGGGNQPQHF.

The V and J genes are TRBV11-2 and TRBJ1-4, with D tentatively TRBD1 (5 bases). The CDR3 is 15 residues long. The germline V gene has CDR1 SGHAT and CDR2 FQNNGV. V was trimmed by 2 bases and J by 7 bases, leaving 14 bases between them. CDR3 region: CASSLLGRGVEKLFF. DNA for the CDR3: TGTGCCAGCAGCTTACTAGGACGAGGGGTTGAAAAACTGTTTTTT.

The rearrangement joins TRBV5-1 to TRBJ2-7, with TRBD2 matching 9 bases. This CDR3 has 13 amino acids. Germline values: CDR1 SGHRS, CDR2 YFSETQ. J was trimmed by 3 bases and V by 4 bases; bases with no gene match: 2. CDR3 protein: CASSPTSGYEQYF. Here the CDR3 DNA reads TGCGCCAGCAGCCCGACTAGCGGCTACGAGCAGTACTTC.